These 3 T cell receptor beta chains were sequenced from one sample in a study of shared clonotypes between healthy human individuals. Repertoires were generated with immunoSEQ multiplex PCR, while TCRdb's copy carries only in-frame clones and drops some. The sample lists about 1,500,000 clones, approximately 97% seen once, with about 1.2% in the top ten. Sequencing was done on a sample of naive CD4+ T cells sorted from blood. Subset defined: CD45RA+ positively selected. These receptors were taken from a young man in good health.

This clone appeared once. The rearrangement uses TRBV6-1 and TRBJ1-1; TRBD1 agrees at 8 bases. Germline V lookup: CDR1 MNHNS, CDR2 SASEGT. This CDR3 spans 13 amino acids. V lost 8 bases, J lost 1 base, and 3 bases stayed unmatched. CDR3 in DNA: TGTGCCAGCCTGGGACAGGCGAACACTGAAGCTTTCTTT. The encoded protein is CASLGQANTEAFF.

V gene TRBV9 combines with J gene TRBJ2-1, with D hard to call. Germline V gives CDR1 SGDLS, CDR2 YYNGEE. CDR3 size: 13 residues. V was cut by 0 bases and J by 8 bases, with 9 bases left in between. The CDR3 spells CASSVVPSDEQFF. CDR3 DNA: TGTGCCAGCAGCGTAGTTCCCTCCGATGAGCAGTTCTTC.

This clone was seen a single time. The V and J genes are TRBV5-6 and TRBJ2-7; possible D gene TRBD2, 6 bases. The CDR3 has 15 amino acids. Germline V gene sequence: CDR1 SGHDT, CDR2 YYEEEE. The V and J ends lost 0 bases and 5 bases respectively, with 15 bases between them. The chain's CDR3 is CASSLVFGAGNEQYF. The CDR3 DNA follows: TGTGCCAGCAGCTTGGTCTTCGGGGCGGGAAACGAGCAGTACTTC.